Each of the 28 T cell receptor beta chains below was sequenced from the same sample in a study of monozygotic twins with inflammatory bowel disease. TCRdb reprocessed the 5' RACE reads and stores each CDR3 protein as one record, lacking DNA. The sample totals just over 300,000 distinct CDR3 sequences. Sequencing was carried out using blood. The receptors originated from a human donor with ulcerative colitis or Crohn's disease, or a healthy co-twin of an affected twin (not recorded which).

This chain's CDR3 is CASSLPVSSYNEQFF. V usage is TRBV6-2 or TRBV6-3 and J usage is TRBJ2-1. Germline-derived CDR1 and CDR2 are MNHEY and SVGEGT. This CDR3 region has 15 residues.

The J gene is TRBJ2-5, the V gene TRBV6-6; as DNA is missing, the TRBD1 call by TCRdb cannot be tested. CDR1 is MNHNY, CDR2 SVGAGI, per germline (reference sequence). The CDR3 length is 14 residues. CDR3 residues: CASRHRDSQETQYF.

V is TRBV12-3 or TRBV12-4 and J is TRBJ1-2; TCRdb indicates TRBD1, and absent DNA this call remains unverified. This CDR3 is built from 15 residues. The CDR3 region is CASSSRGAGGMAYTF.

The chain carries TRBV27 and TRBJ2-1; the D call of TRBD1 rests on TCRdb alone, since no DNA is present to check it. CDR3 length equals 11 residues. Germline lookup yields CDR1 MNHEY and CDR2 SMNVEV (reference sequence). CDR3 sequence reads: CASSVRDRQFF.

The chain recombines TRBV6-2 or TRBV6-3 with TRBJ2-2. Germline CDR1 reads MNHEY; CDR2 reads SVGEGT. The CDR3 totals 15 residues. The chain's CDR3 is CASVNGGAITGELFF.

The chain has TRBV5-1 and TRBJ2-1; the TCRdb D gene call, TRBD1, has no DNA to confirm it. The CDR3 sequence is 14 residues long. Germline CDR1 and CDR2: SGHRS and YFSETQ. CDR3 amino acids: CASRRDIRGNEQFF. Full variable domain (missing parts from reference TRBV5-1 and TRBJ2-1): KAGVTQTPRYLIKTRGQQVTLSCSPISGHRSVSWYQQTPGQGLQFLFEYFSETQRNKGNFPGRFSGRQFSNSRSEMNVSTLELGDSALYLCASRRDIRGNEQFFGPGTRLTVL.

The chain links TRBV7-2 to TRBJ1-1; no DNA is available, so the TRBD1 call from TCRdb remains unchecked. Germline loops: CDR1 SGHTA, CDR2 FQGNSA. CDR3 length: 15 residues. CDR3 loop: CASSATGVRNTEAFF.

V gene TRBV20-1 combines with J gene TRBJ2-7. CDR3 length: 11 residues. CDR1 and CDR2 (germline): DFQATT, SNEGSKA (reference sequence). The CDR3 sequence: CSVHGSYEQYF.

The chain is built from TRBV19 and TRBJ2-2. Germline V gene data show CDR1 as LNHDA and CDR2 as SQIVND (reference sequence). The CDR3 consists of 12 residues. CDR3 region: CASSRVAGELFF. Based on the CDR3 plus reference TRBV19 and TRBJ2-2, the full variable domain is DGGITQSPKYLFRKEGQNVTLSCEQNLNHDAMYWYRQDPGQGLRLIYYSQIVNDFQKGDIAEGYSVSREKKESFPLTVTSAQKNPTAFYLCASSRVAGELFFGEGSRLTVL.

The genes are TRBV7-9 and TRBJ2-1. Germline CDR1 and CDR2: SEHNR and FQNEAQ (reference sequence). The CDR3 runs 12 residues. The CDR3 sequence: CASSLSYNEQFF.

V is TRBV29-1 and J is TRBJ2-1; checking the TCRdb D call of TRBD2 is not possible without DNA. Per germline, CDR1 SQVTM and CDR2 ANQGSEA. The CDR3 extends over 12 amino acids. CDR3 residues: CSVSPSYNEQFF.

The chain has TRBV7-2 and TRBJ2-3; the D gene TCRdb calls, TRBD2, cannot be checked with no DNA. Looked up from germline, CDR1 is SGHTA and CDR2 is FQGNSA. There are 13 residues in the CDR3. This chain's CDR3 is CASLGPYLDTQYF. The complete variable domain, with remaining parts taken from reference TRBV7-2 and TRBJ2-3, reads GAGVSQSPSNKVTEKGKDVELRCDPISGHTALYWYRQSLGQGLEFLIYFQGNSAPDKSGLPSDRFSAERTGGSVSTLTIQRTQQEDSAVYLCASLGPYLDTQYFGPGTRLTVL.

This chain uses TRBV6-2 or TRBV6-3 with TRBJ1-1; TCRdb selects TRBD1, and the lack of DNA leaves this call unchecked. The CDR3 is made up of 14 amino acids. The germline gives CDR1 MNHEY, CDR2 SVGEGT. The CDR3 sequence: CASSYSTGITEAFF.

The J gene is TRBJ1-2, the V gene TRBV7-6. The germline V gene has CDR1 SGHVS and CDR2 FNYEAQ. The CDR3 is 16 residues long. The CDR3 protein is CASSPWGGSSNYGYTF.

This chain uses TRBV4-3 with TRBJ2-5; with no DNA, the TCRdb D assignment of TRBD2 cannot be verified. CDR3 length: 16 residues. Germline V gene lookup returns CDR1 LGHNA and CDR2 YSLEER. The CDR3 loop reads CASSQGLLAGGETQYF.

The genes are TRBV19 and TRBJ2-1. Germline CDR1 LNHDA, CDR2 SQIVND (reference sequence). The CDR3 is made up of 11 amino acids. Here the CDR3 reads CASSIHEHRFF. Complete variable domain (other parts from reference TRBV19 and TRBJ2-1): DGGITQSPKYLFRKEGQNVTLSCEQNLNHDAMYWYRQDPGQGLRLIYYSQIVNDFQKGDIAEGYSVSREKKESFPLTVTSAQKNPTAFYLCASSIHEHRFFGPGTRLTVL.

J is TRBJ2-3 and V is TRBV24-1. Germline values: CDR1 KGHDR, CDR2 SFDVKD. The CDR3 runs to 16 residues. CDR3 protein: CATGDPLQASTDTQYF.

The chain is built from TRBV6-5 and TRBJ1-2; without DNA, the TCRdb call of TRBD1 cannot be checked. The CDR3 consists of 15 residues. CDR1 and CDR2 (germline): MNHEY, SVGAGI. The CDR3 spells CASSYGVGDAYGYTF.

The rearrangement joins TRBV7-2 to TRBJ2-2; TCRdb's D gene call, TRBD2, goes unchecked for lack of DNA. CDR1 is SGHTA and CDR2 is FQGNSA in the germline V gene. CDR3 size: 17 residues. The CDR3 protein is CASSLAGPAVGTGELFF.

V gene TRBV7-9 combines with J gene TRBJ1-4; lacking DNA, the TRBD1 call made by TCRdb goes unchecked. Germline V gene data show CDR1 as SEHNR and CDR2 as FQNEAQ (reference sequence). This CDR3 region has 14 residues. The CDR3 is CASSSTGRNEKLFF.

J is TRBJ2-1 and V is TRBV11-2; the D gene TCRdb calls, TRBD2, cannot be checked with no DNA. This CDR3 has 18 residues. Germline V gives CDR1 SGHAT, CDR2 FQNNGV. The CDR3 sequence: CASSLEVAGVNFYNEQFF. Based on the CDR3 plus reference TRBV11-2 and TRBJ2-1, the full variable domain is EAGVAQSPRYKIIEKRQSVAFWCNPISGHATLYWYQQILGQGPKLLIQFQNNGVVDDSQLPKDRFSAERLKGVDSTLKIQPAKLEDSAVYLCASSLEVAGVNFYNEQFFGPGTRLTVL.

CDR3 region: CASSQQNTQYF. The rearrangement uses TRBV7-9 and TRBJ2-3. CDR3 size: 11 residues. Per germline, CDR1 SEHNR and CDR2 FQNEAQ (reference sequence).

J is TRBJ2-7 and V is TRBV6-5; the TCRdb D gene call, TRBD2, has no DNA to confirm it. The CDR3 loop spans 16 amino acids. Germline V lookup: CDR1 MNHEY, CDR2 SVGAGI. CDR3 in amino acids: CASSYRTSDARDEQYF.

V and J are TRBV7-9 and TRBJ1-3; TCRdb selects TRBD1, and the lack of DNA leaves this call unchecked. This CDR3 is 16 amino acids long. The V gene's germline CDR1 is SEHNR and CDR2 FQNEAQ (reference sequence). This CDR3 is CASRPAPKGAGNTIYF.

CDR3 sequence reads: CASSARDRGGPLHF. The V call is TRBV5-6, the J call TRBJ1-6; TCRdb picks TRBD1, but there is no DNA to check that call. The CDR3 length is 14 residues. CDR1 SGHDT and CDR2 YYEEEE come from the germline V gene.

V usage is TRBV6-4 and J usage is TRBJ2-1; TCRdb designates TRBD2, a call that cannot be tested without DNA. This CDR3 region has 16 residues. CDR1 and CDR2 from the germline V gene are MRHNA and SNTAGT. This CDR3 is CASSTWTSGLYNEQFF.

V is TRBV18 and J is TRBJ1-6; TCRdb picks TRBD1, but there is no DNA to check that call. This CDR3 has 15 residues. Germline CDR1 and CDR2: KGHSH and LQKENI. The CDR3 here is CASSTGSPSGSPLHF.

The V gene is TRBV4-3, the J gene TRBJ1-2. Germline V gives CDR1 LGHNA, CDR2 YSLEER. This CDR3 is built from 13 residues. The CDR3 reads CASSQRGNYGYTF.